These 2 T cell receptor beta chains were sequenced from one sample in a study of neurological immune-mediated disorders. TCRdb reanalysed the 5' RACE reads using MiXCR and keeps one entry per CDR3 protein. The table has 72,000 or so distinct CDR3 sequences, more than 15% seen once. Sequences were obtained from PBMCs. The receptors stem from a woman between 35 and 50 years old in good health.

V and J are TRBV18 and TRBJ1-4; D remains ambiguous. The CDR3 consists of 13 residues. Germline V gives CDR1 KGHSH, CDR2 LQKENI. Trimming removed 2 bases at V and 8 bases at J, with 9 bases between. The CDR3 DNA sequence: TGTGCCAGCTCACCAAGACTGGAAGAAAAACTGTTTTTT. Translated, it gives CASSPRLEEKLFF.

This clonotype was recorded many times. J is TRBJ2-5 and V is TRBV4-3; no definite D call. The V end was cut by 0 bases, the J end by 5 bases, with 13 bases between. The CDR3 runs 15 residues. CDR1 is LGHNA and CDR2 is YSLEER in the germline V gene. The CDR3 loop is CASSQERQPQETQYF. Here the CDR3 DNA reads TGCGCCAGCAGCCAAGAGCGGCAGCCGCAGGAGACCCAGTACTTC.